Below are 32 T cell receptor beta chains sequenced from a single sample in a study of CD8 T cells in ankylosing spondylitis. One entry per CDR3 protein, called by TCRdb with MiXCR from the 5' RACE reads. The profile shows 220,000 or so distinct CDR3 sequences, roughly a tenth of them singletons. Sequencing was carried out using blood, either unsorted or a sorted T cell fraction (not recorded which). The origin of the receptors is a male donor with ankylosing spondylitis or in good health (not recorded which).

In this sample, this clonotype turned up a few times. The rearrangement joins TRBV19 to TRBJ1-1, with a tentative D call TRBD1 (5 bases). V gave up 6 bases and J gave up 4 bases, with 12 bases separating them. This CDR3 is 13 amino acids long. CDR1 is LNHDA and CDR2 is SQIVND in the germline V gene (reference sequence). Written as DNA, the CDR3 is TGTGCCAGTAGCATACCAGGGAGCACTGAAGCTTTCTTT. Encoded protein: CASSIPGSTEAFF.

At least ten counts were recorded for this clonotype. The chain employs TRBV7-9 and TRBJ1-2, with D tentatively TRBD1 (5 bases). The CDR3 extends over 13 amino acids. Germline values: CDR1 SEHNR, CDR2 FQNEAQ (reference sequence). Trimming cost V 5 bases and J 6 bases, with 13 bases left between them. This CDR3 reads CASSPRDGNGYTF. The CDR3, as DNA: TGTGCCAGCAGCCCACGGGACGGGAATGGCTACACCTTC.

Here the CDR3 reads CASRGQGPTNEKLFF. DNA of the CDR3: TGTGCCAGCAGGGGACAGGGGCCAACTAATGAAAAACTGTTTTTT. The rearrangement uses TRBV28 and TRBJ1-4, with 10 positions matching TRBD1. V was clipped by 6 bases and J by 0 bases; unmatched bases: 1. This CDR3 is built from 15 residues. The V gene's germline CDR1 is MDHEN and CDR2 SYDVKM.

In its sample, this clonotype was seen many times. This sequence joins TRBV7-3 and TRBJ2-1; 10 bases match TRBD2. Germline V gene lookup returns CDR1 SGHTA and CDR2 FQGTGA. The ends lost 3 bases at V and 0 bases at J; junction bases unmatched: 2. The CDR3 runs 16 residues. The CDR3, as DNA: TGTGCCAGCAGCTTGGAGCGGGGGGGCTCCTACAATGAGCAGTTCTTC. Protein sequence: CASSLERGGSYNEQFF.

A note on this clonotype: It may be a read error: a sequence one base away is much more abundant. The V gene is TRBV12-3 or TRBV12-4, the J gene TRBJ1-4; TRBD1 matches at 7 bases. CDR3 length: 15 residues. The V segment lost 3 bases and the J segment 7 bases; nucleotides outside the gene matches: 8. CDR3 in DNA: TGTGCCAGCAGTTTTTCGGGACAGTATATTGAAAAACTGTTTTTT. Amino acids: CASSFSGQYIEKLFF.

J is TRBJ1-1 and V is TRBV5-1; D not certain. Deletions cut 0 bases from V and 1 base from J, with 10 bases between. Germline-derived CDR1 and CDR2 are SGHRS and YFSETQ. This CDR3 spans 15 amino acids. Here the CDR3 reads CASSLATIRNTEAFF. DNA for the CDR3: TGCGCCAGCAGCTTGGCGACGATAAGGAACACTGAAGCTTTCTTT.

The chain carries TRBV7-6 and TRBJ2-1; either TRBD1 or TRBD2 may supply D (5 bases each). Germline values: CDR1 SGHVS, CDR2 FNYEAQ. The CDR3 length is 17 residues. V lost 5 bases to trimming and J lost 0 bases, with 17 bases between them. CDR3 nucleotides: TGTGCCAGCAGCAAAACGGGGCTGTCAAACTCCTACAATGAGCAGTTCTTC. Translation gives CASSKTGLSNSYNEQFF.

This clonotype was detected a few times. The gene calls are TRBV7-3 and TRBJ1-1; D is uncertain. V shed 6 bases and J shed 0 bases, with 14 bases lying between them. Germline V gene data show CDR1 as SGHTA and CDR2 as FQGTGA. The CDR3 contains 15 residues. This CDR3 is CASRIDGVMNTEAFF. DNA for the CDR3: TGTGCCAGCAGGATCGATGGGGTCATGAACACTGAAGCTTTCTTT. The full variable domain, rest sourced from reference TRBV7-3 and TRBJ1-1, is GAGVSQTPSNKVTEKGKYVELRCDPISGHTALYWYRQSLGQGPEFLIYFQGTGAADDSGLPNDRFFAVRPEGSVSTLKIQRTERGDSAVYLCASRIDGVMNTEAFFGQGTRLTVV.

This clonotype was found many times. CDR3 nucleotide sequence: TGTGCCAGCAGTTTATGGCTGGGGACGGGAGGACTCACAGATACGCAGTATTTT. The encoded protein is CASSLWLGTGGLTDTQYF. The chain links TRBV12-3 or TRBV12-4 to TRBJ2-3; 7 bases line up with TRBD2. The CDR3 runs to 18 residues. After removal of 2 bases from V and 2 bases from J, the junction contained 13 bases not matched to a gene.

This chain uses TRBV20-1 with TRBJ1-5; 7 nucleotides align to TRBD1. This CDR3 spans 14 amino acids. Germline V gene lookup returns CDR1 DFQATT and CDR2 SNEGSKA (reference sequence). CDR3 residues: CALEAGTQGEPQHF. DNA for the CDR3: TGCGCCTTAGAAGCGGGTACCCAGGGGGAGCCCCAGCATTTT.

This chain links TRBV30 with TRBJ2-7; no clear D gene. CDR1 GTSNPN and CDR2 SVGIG come from the germline V gene (reference sequence). Between the trimmed V and J ends, which lost 4 bases and 4 bases, there was a span of 8 bases. The CDR3 runs to 11 residues. The CDR3 is CAWKFEYEQYF. In DNA form, the CDR3 reads TGTGCCTGGAAGTTTGAGTACGAGCAGTACTTC.

This clonotype was observed many times. This chain joins TRBV24-1 and TRBJ2-1; D is uncertain. Germline CDR1 is KGHDR and CDR2 is SFDVKD. Trimming removed 2 bases at V and 3 bases at J, with 13 bases between. This CDR3 spans 16 amino acids. The CDR3 DNA follows: TGTGCCACCAGTGATTGGGGTAGCCAAGACTACAATGAGCAGTTCTTC. This codes for CATSDWGSQDYNEQFF.

This clonotype was observed a few times. This chain joins TRBV7-2 and TRBJ1-2; TRBD1 is a possible D gene (6 bases). There are 13 residues in the CDR3. V shed 3 bases and J shed 7 bases, with 12 bases lying between them. Germline V gene sequence: CDR1 SGHTA, CDR2 FQGNSA. The CDR3 sequence: CASSFQQGGGYTF. For the CDR3, the DNA is TGTGCCAGCAGCTTTCAACAGGGAGGTGGCTACACCTTC.

Ten or more counts support this clonotype. The chain links TRBV5-1 to TRBJ1-1; a possible D gene is TRBD1 (5 bases). In germline, CDR1 is SGHRS, CDR2 YFSETQ. This CDR3 contains 13 residues. Trimming pared 3 bases from V and 1 base from J, leaving 7 bases between. CDR3 DNA sequence: TGCGCCAGCAGCTCGCAGGGGAACACTGAAGCTTTCTTT. It encodes CASSSQGNTEAFF.

In this sample, this clonotype turned up many times. The rearrangement joins TRBV20-1 to TRBJ2-5, with a tentative D call TRBD2 (5 bases). V was trimmed by 7 bases and J by 1 base, leaving 19 bases between them. The CDR3 sequence is 15 residues long. Germline loops: CDR1 DFQATT, CDR2 SNEGSKA (reference sequence). CDR3 region: CSGPSGLGIQETQYF. DNA for the CDR3: TGCAGTGGTCCCAGCGGTTTAGGGATCCAAGAGACCCAGTACTTC.

Regarding this clonotype: A clone one base away is much larger, so this may be a read error. The CDR3 reads CASSGGWSSYNEQYF. Written as DNA, the CDR3 is TGTGCCAGCTCGGGGGGCTGGAGCTCCTACAATGAGCAGTACTTC. The chain combines TRBV5-6 with TRBJ2-1, with D perhaps TRBD2 (7 bases). The tail of the sequence fits TRBJ2-7 better, so the J call may be wrong. Germline lookup yields CDR1 SGHDT and CDR2 YYEEEE. The CDR3 loop spans 15 amino acids.

The chain links TRBV10-3 to TRBJ2-5, with TRBD2 matching over 12 bases. The V gene end was trimmed by 10 bases and the J gene end by 5 bases; junction bases not matched to a gene: 11. This CDR3 spans 15 amino acids. Germline lookup yields CDR1 ENHRY and CDR2 SYGVKD. The CDR3 protein is CATALTSGGGETQYF. CDR3 DNA: TGTGCCACCGCCTTGACTAGCGGGGGCGGGGAGACCCAGTACTTC.

This clonotype has a count of ten or more. This chain connects TRBV19 to TRBJ2-2; 8 bases line up with TRBD1. Germline V gene lookup returns CDR1 LNHDA and CDR2 SQIVND (reference sequence). The CDR3 loop spans 16 amino acids. Unmatched junction bases numbered 12, after V lost 4 bases and J lost 8 bases. CDR3 amino acids: CASSRREAGGKGELFF. In DNA form, the CDR3 reads TGTGCCAGTAGTAGGCGTGAGGCAGGGGGCAAAGGGGAGCTGTTTTTT. The whole variable domain, filled in from reference TRBV19 and TRBJ2-2, reads DGGITQSPKYLFRKEGQNVTLSCEQNLNHDAMYWYRQDPGQGLRLIYYSQIVNDFQKGDIAEGYSVSREKKESFPLTVTSAQKNPTAFYLCASSRREAGGKGELFFGEGSRLTVL.

This clonotype has a handful of counts. CDR3 sequence (DNA): TGCAGTGCTATCTTCAGCAGCTCTGGAAACACCATATATTTT. Its protein is CSAIFSSSGNTIYF. This chain connects TRBV20-1 to TRBJ1-3, with D hard to call. CDR3 size: 14 residues. Germline lookup yields CDR1 DFQATT and CDR2 SNEGSKA (reference sequence). V was cut by 4 bases and J by 0 bases, with 10 bases left in between.

J is TRBJ2-7 and V is TRBV5-1; 8 bases map to TRBD1. Germline V gene sequence: CDR1 SGHRS, CDR2 YFSETQ. The CDR3 spans 17 residues. Trimming at V came to 2 bases and at J to 2 bases, leaving 12 bases not matched to a gene. CDR3 sequence: CASSLPSGQGSAYEQYF. Written as DNA, the CDR3 is TGCGCCAGCAGCTTACCAAGCGGACAGGGCAGCGCCTACGAGCAGTACTTC.

This clonotype was seen many times. This chain joins TRBV5-6 and TRBJ2-3; 8 bases are shared with TRBD2. The CDR3 has 17 amino acids. After removal of 2 bases from V and 5 bases from J, the junction contained 13 bases not matched to a gene. Looked up from germline, CDR1 is SGHDT and CDR2 is YYEEEE. DNA of the CDR3: TGTGCCAGCAGCTTAACCCCCCGGGGGGGCCTAGGAGATACGCAGTATTTT. It codes for CASSLTPRGGLGDTQYF.

This clonotype occurred many times. The rearrangement uses TRBV7-2 and TRBJ1-4, with 9 positions matching TRBD1. This CDR3 spans 16 amino acids. J lost 7 bases, V lost 2 bases, and 8 bases had no gene match. CDR1 and CDR2 (germline): SGHTA, FQGNSA. CDR3 nucleotide sequence: TGTGCCAGCAGCTTATGGGCACAGGGGGCGGGTGAAAAACTGTTTTTT. This sequence encodes CASSLWAQGAGEKLFF.

This clonotype was detected ten times or more. The chain recombines TRBV5-1 with TRBJ2-1; D uncertain. There are 15 residues in the CDR3. Germline CDR1 and CDR2: SGHRS and YFSETQ. V was cut by 0 bases and J by 4 bases, with 11 bases left in between. The CDR3 reads CASSLAQARYNEQFF. The CDR3 coding sequence is TGCGCCAGCAGCTTGGCCCAAGCACGGTACAATGAGCAGTTCTTC.

This clonotype appeared a few times. The V gene is TRBV6-1, the J gene TRBJ1-1; 7 positions match TRBD1. Germline-derived CDR1 and CDR2 are MNHNS and SASEGT. V was clipped by 6 bases and J by 8 bases; unmatched bases: 9. The CDR3 sequence is 13 residues long. The DNA of the CDR3 is TGTGCCAGCAGCTGGACAGGCTTGGGAGAAGCTTTCTTT. Translation: CASSWTGLGEAFF.

This clonotype was counted at least ten times. The rearrangement links TRBV5-1 to TRBJ2-5; possibly TRBD2 for D (6 bases). This CDR3 has 16 amino acids. Germline V gives CDR1 SGHRS, CDR2 YFSETQ. V was pared by 3 bases and J by 3 bases, with 18 bases between. The CDR3 reads CASSSGVRVSEETQYF. As DNA, the CDR3 is TGCGCCAGCAGCTCGGGGGTCAGGGTGTCGGAAGAGACCCAGTACTTC.

The chain has TRBV9 and TRBJ2-3; D tentatively reads TRBD1 or TRBD2 (5 bases each). The germline V gene has CDR1 SGDLS and CDR2 YYNGEE. The CDR3 sequence is 15 residues long. V was shortened by 4 bases and J by 5 bases, with 17 bases between the two germline ends. The CDR3 coding sequence is TGTGCCAGCAGCCCACTGCTGGGGGTGGTAGATACGCAGTATTTT. Translation: CASSPLLGVVDTQYF. Complete variable domain (other parts from reference TRBV9 and TRBJ2-3): DSGVTQTPKHLITATGQRVTLRCSPRSGDLSVYWYQQSLDQGLQFLIQYYNGEERAKGNILERFSAQQFPDLHSELNLSSLELGDSALYFCASSPLLGVVDTQYFGPGTRLTVL.

The table lists this clonotype with a few counts. The chain carries TRBV11-3 and TRBJ2-7; possibly TRBD1 for D (7 bases). Germline CDR1 SGHNT, CDR2 YENEEA. The CDR3 is 13 residues long. V gave up 5 bases and J gave up 5 bases, with 13 bases separating them. CDR3 protein: CASSHGGGHEQYF. The CDR3 coding sequence is TGTGCCAGCAGCCACGGAGGGGGCCACGAGCAGTACTTC.

This clonotype has at least ten counts. This chain joins TRBV5-1 and TRBJ2-7, with D tentatively TRBD1 (6 bases). V was cut by 3 bases and J by 4 bases, with 17 bases left in between. Germline V gene sequence: CDR1 SGHRS, CDR2 YFSETQ. There are 15 residues in the CDR3. The CDR3 sequence: CASSSTGLGGYEQYF. In DNA, the CDR3 is TGCGCCAGCAGCTCAACAGGGTTGGGTGGATACGAGCAGTACTTC. The full variable domain, rest sourced from reference TRBV5-1 and TRBJ2-7, is KAGVTQTPRYLIKTRGQQVTLSCSPISGHRSVSWYQQTPGQGLQFLFEYFSETQRNKGNFPGRFSGRQFSNSRSEMNVSTLELGDSALYLCASSSTGLGGYEQYFGPGTRLTVT.

The chain is built from TRBV7-8 and TRBJ1-2; TRBD1 matches 10 bases. This CDR3 comprises 13 residues. CDR1 SGHVS and CDR2 FQNEAQ come from the germline V gene. The V and J ends lost 5 bases and 6 bases, in that order; junction bases with no gene match: 3. In DNA, the CDR3 is TGTGCCAGCAGCGCCGGGACAGGGGATGGCTACACCTTC. Translation: CASSAGTGDGYTF.

The chain couples TRBV3-1 to TRBJ2-1, with a tentative D call TRBD2 (5 bases). The length of the CDR3 is 16 residues. The V and J ends lost 0 bases and 9 bases respectively, with 18 bases between them. Per germline, CDR1 LGHDT and CDR2 YNNKEL (reference sequence). The CDR3 sequence: CASSQDPLVSNSEQFF. CDR3 bases: TGTGCCAGCAGCCAAGATCCACTAGTGTCGAACTCTGAGCAGTTCTTC.

Many counts were recorded for this clonotype. V usage is TRBV9 and J usage is TRBJ2-2; TRBD1 might be the D (5 bases). Trimming shortened V by 3 bases and J by 0 bases, and 15 bases separated the two germline ends. The germline CDR1 and CDR2 sequences are SGDLS and YYNGEE. This CDR3 is 17 amino acids long. The CDR3 DNA reads TGTGCCAGCAGCGCTGGATTCAGGGCTTCGAACACCGGGGAGCTGTTTTTT. Its protein product is CASSAGFRASNTGELFF.

In its sample, this clonotype was seen many times. The chain combines TRBV7-9 with TRBJ1-3; 7 bases agree with TRBD1. The CDR3 length is 15 residues. Germline V gives CDR1 SEHNR, CDR2 FQNEAQ (reference sequence). V trimming: 3 bases; J trimming: 2 bases; junction bases outside the gene matches: 4. In DNA form, the CDR3 reads TGTGCCAGCAGCTTGGGGGGACAGACTGGAAACACCATATATTTT. Its translation: CASSLGGQTGNTIYF. The full variable domain, with the rest looked up from reference TRBV7-9 and TRBJ1-3, is DTGVSQNPRHKITKRGQNVTFRCDPISEHNRLYWYRQTLGQGPEFLTYFQNEAQLEKSRLLSDRFSAERPKGSFSTLEIQRTEQGDSAMYLCASSLGGQTGNTIYFGEGSWLTVV.